This T cell receptor beta chain was found in a study of lung T cells in sarcoidosis with Löfgren's syndrome. Each CDR3 protein is one row after TCRdb ran MiXCR on the reads. The sample lists 2,000 to 2,500 distinct CDR3 sequences, roughly a fifth occurring once. This clonotype rates as large. This receptor was identified in a human donor with sarcoidosis (Löfgren's syndrome or another form), or a control subject (not recorded which). The sequenced sample was CD4+ T cells from bronchoalveolar lavage.

The CDR3 nucleotides are TGTGCCAGCAGACTATTAGCGGGAGCTAACAATGAGCAGTTCTTC. Amino acid sequence: CASRLLAGANNEQFF. This rearrangement joins TRBV7-2 to TRBJ2-1; TRBD2 aligns across 9 bases. Germline V gene data show CDR1 as SGHTA and CDR2 as FQGNSA. The CDR3 is made up of 15 amino acids. V lost 6 bases, J lost 5 bases, and 8 bases stayed unmatched.